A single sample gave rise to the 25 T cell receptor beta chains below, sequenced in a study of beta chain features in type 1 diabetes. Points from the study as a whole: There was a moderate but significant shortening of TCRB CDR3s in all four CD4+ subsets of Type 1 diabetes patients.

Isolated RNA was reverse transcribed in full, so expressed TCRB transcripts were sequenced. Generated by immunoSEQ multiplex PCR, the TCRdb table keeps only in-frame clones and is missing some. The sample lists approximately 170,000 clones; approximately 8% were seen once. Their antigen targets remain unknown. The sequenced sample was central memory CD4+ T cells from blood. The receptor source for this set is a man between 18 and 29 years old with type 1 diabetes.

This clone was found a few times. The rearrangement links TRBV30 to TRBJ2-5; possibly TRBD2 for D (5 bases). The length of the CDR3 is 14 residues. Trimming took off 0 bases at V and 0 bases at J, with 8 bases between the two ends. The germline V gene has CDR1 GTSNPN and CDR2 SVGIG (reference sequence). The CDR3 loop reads CAWSVRGYQETQYF. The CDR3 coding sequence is TGTGCCTGGAGTGTACGGGGATACCAAGAGACCCAGTACTTC.

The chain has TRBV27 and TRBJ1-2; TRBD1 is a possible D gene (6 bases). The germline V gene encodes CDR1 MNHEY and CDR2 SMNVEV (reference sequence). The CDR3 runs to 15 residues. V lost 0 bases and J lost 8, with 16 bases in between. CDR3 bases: TGTGCCAGCAGTTTATCGGGGGGGGCGGGAGTCGGCTACACCTTC. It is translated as CASSLSGGAGVGYTF.

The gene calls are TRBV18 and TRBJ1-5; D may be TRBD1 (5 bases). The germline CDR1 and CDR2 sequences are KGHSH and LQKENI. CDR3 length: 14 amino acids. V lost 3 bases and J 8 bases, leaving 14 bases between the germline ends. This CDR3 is CASSPPGQTEPQHF. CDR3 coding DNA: TGTGCCAGCTCACCCCCCGGACAAACGGAGCCCCAGCATTTT.

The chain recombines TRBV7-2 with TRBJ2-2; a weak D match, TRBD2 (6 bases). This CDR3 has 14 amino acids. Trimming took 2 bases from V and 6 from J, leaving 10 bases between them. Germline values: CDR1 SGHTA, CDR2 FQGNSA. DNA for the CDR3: TGTGCCAGCAGCTTACGGGAGTCAGCCGGGGAGCTGTTTTTT. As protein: CASSLRESAGELFF.

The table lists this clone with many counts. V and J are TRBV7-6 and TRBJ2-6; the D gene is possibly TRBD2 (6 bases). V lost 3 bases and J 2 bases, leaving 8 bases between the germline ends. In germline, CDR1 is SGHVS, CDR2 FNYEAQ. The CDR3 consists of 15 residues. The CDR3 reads CASSFSGTGANVLTF. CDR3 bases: TGTGCCAGCAGCTTTAGCGGTACTGGGGCCAACGTCCTGACTTTC.

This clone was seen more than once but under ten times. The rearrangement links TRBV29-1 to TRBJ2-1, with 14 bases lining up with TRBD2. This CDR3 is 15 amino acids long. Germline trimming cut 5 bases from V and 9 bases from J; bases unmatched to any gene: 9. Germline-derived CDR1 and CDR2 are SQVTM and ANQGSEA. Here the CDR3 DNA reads TGCAGCGTTTGGACTAGCGGGGGGCGCCTGGCTGAGCAGTTCTTC. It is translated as CSVWTSGGRLAEQFF.

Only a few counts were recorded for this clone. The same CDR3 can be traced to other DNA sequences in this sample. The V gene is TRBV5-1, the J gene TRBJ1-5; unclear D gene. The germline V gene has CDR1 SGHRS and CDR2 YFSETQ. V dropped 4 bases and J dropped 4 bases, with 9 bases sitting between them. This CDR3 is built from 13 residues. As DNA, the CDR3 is TGCGCCAGCAGCCTCGGAGAGAATCAGCCCCAGCATTTT. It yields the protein CASSLGENQPQHF.

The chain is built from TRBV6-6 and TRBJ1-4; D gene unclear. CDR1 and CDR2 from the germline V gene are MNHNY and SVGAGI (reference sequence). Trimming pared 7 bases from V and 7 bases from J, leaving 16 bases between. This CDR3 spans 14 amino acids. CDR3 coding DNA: TGTGCCAGCAATCTAGGCCTTGCGCCTGAAAAACTGTTTTTT. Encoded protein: CASNLGLAPEKLFF.

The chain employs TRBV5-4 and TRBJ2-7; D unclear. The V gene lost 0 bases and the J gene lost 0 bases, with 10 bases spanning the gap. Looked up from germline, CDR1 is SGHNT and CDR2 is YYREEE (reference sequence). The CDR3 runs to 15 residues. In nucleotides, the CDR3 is TGTGCCAGCAGCTTGGACCCTAACCCCTCCTACGAGCAGTACTTC. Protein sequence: CASSLDPNPSYEQYF.

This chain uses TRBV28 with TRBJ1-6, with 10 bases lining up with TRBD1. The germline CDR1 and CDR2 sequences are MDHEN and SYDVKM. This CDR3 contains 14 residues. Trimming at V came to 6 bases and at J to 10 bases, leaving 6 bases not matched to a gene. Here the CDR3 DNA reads TGTGCCAGCAGACAGGGACAGGGGAGGTCACCCCTCCACTTT. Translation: CASRQGQGRSPLHF.

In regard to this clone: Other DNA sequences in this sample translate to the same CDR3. In DNA form, the CDR3 reads TGCAGCGTTGAAGGTCGAGGGACTAACTATGGCTACACCTTC. Protein sequence: CSVEGRGTNYGYTF. The chain recombines TRBV29-1 with TRBJ1-2; D is undetermined. V was pared by 1 base and J by 0 bases, with 9 bases between. Germline V gene lookup returns CDR1 SQVTM and CDR2 ANQGSEA. The CDR3 runs 14 residues.

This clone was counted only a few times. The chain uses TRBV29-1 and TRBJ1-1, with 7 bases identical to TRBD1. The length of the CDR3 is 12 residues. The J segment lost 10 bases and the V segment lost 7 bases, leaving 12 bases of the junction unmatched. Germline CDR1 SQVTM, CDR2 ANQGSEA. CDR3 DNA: TGCAGCGCCTACCCCCCGGGACAGACAGCTTTCTTT. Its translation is CSAYPPGQTAFF.

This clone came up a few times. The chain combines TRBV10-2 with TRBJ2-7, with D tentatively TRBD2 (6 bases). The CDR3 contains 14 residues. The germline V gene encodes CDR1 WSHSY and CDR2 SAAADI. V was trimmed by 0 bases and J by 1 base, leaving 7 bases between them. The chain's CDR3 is CASSESLASYEQYF. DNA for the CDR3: TGCGCCAGCAGTGAGTCACTAGCATCCTACGAGCAGTACTTC.

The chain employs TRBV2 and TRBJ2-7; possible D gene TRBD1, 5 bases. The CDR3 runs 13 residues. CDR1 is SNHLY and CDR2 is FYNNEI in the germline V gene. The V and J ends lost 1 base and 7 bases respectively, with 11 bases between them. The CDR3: CASSEGQGREQYF. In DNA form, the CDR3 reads TGTGCCAGCAGTGAAGGTCAGGGCCGGGAGCAGTACTTC.

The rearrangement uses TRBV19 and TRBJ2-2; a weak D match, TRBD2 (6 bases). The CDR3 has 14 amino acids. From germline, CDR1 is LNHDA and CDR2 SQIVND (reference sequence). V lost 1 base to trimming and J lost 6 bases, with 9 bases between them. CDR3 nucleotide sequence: TGTGCCAGTAGTATAGGCGGGGAGGCCGGGGAGCTGTTTTTT. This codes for CASSIGGEAGELFF.

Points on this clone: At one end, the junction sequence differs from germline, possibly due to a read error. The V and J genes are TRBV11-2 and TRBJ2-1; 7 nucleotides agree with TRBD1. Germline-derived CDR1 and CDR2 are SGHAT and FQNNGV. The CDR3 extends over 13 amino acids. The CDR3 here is CASSLDRQGQQFF. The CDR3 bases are TGTGCCAGCAGCCTAGATAGACAGGGTCAGCAGTTCTTC.

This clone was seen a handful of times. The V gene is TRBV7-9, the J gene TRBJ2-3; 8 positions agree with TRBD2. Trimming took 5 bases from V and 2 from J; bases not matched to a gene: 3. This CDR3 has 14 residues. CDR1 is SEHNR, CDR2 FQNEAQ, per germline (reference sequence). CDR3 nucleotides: TGTGCCAGCAGCCGACTAGCGAACACAGATACGCAGTATTTT. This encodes CASSRLANTDTQYF.

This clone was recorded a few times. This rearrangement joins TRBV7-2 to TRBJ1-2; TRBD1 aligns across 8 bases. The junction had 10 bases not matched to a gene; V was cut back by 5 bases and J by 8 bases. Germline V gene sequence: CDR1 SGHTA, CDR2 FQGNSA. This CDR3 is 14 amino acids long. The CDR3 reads CASSTVGQGGGYTF. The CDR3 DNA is TGTGCCAGCAGCACCGTTGGACAGGGTGGAGGCTACACCTTC.

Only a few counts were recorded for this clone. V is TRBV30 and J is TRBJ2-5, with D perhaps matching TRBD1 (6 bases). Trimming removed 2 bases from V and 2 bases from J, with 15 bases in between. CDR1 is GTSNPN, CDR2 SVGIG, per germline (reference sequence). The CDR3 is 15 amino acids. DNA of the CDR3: TGTGCCTGGAGTCCCGGCACAGGGCCTCAAGAGACCCAGTACTTC. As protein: CAWSPGTGPQETQYF.

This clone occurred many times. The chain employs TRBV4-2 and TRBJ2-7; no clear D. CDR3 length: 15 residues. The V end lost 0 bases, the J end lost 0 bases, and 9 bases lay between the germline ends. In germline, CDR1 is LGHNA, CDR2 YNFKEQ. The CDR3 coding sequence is TGTGCCAGCAGCCAAGACGTGTTCCCCTCCTACGAGCAGTACTTC. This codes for CASSQDVFPSYEQYF.

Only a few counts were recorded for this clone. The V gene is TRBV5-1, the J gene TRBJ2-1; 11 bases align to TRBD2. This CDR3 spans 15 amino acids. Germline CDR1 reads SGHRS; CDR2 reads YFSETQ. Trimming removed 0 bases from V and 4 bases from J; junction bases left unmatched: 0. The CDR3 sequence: CASSLGLAGYNEQFF. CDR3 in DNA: TGCGCCAGCAGCTTGGGACTAGCGGGGTACAATGAGCAGTTCTTC. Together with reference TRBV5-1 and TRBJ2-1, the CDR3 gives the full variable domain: KAGVTQTPRYLIKTRGQQVTLSCSPISGHRSVSWYQQTPGQGLQFLFEYFSETQRNKGNFPGRFSGRQFSNSRSEMNVSTLELGDSALYLCASSLGLAGYNEQFFGPGTRLTVL.

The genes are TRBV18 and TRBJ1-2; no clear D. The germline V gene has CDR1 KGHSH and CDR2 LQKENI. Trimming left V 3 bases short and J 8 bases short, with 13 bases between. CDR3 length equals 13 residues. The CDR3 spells CASSPRSEPGYTF. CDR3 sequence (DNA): TGTGCCAGCTCACCTAGGTCGGAGCCCGGCTACACCTTC.

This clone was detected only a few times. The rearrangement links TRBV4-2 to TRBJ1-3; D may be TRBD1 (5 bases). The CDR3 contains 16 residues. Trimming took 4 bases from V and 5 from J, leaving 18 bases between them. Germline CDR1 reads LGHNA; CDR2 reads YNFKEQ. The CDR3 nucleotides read TGTGCCAGCAGCCCGGGGGGGTTTAGGGGAAGAAACACCATATATTTT. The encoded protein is CASSPGGFRGRNTIYF.

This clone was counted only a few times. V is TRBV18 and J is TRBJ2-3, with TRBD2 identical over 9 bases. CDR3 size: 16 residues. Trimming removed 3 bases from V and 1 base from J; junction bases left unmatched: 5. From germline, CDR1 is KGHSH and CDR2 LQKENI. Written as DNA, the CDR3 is TGTGCCAGCTCACCCACGGCTAGCGGGGGCACAGATACGCAGTATTTT. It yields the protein CASSPTASGGTDTQYF.

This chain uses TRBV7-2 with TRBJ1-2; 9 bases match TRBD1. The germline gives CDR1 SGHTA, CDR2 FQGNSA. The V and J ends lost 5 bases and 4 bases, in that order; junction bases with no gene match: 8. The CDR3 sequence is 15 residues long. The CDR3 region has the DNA TGTGCCAGCAGCCGACTGGACAGGGGATCCTATGGCTACACCTTC. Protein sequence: CASSRLDRGSYGYTF.